This TCR beta chain was observed in a study of cytomegalovirus exposure and HLA in healthy donors. The count of this clone is one. This same CDR3 is encoded by further DNA sequences in the sample. Both 60 Vbeta primers and 13 Jbeta primers went into the PCR. Assay used: immunoSEQ multiplex PCR; TCRdb lists only in-frame clones, some missing. The top ten clones hold roughly 1.9% of a sample with more than 95,000 clones, 78% of them seen once. CDR3 length: 16 amino acids. Trimming cost V 5 bases and J 8 bases, with 24 bases left between them. Germline V CDR1 and CDR2: SEHNR, FQNEAQ (reference sequence). The sequenced material came from PBMCs. This clonotype was sampled from a woman between 40 and 55 years old in good health and CMV-seronegative. The V and J genes are TRBV7-9 and TRBJ1-1, with D perhaps TRBD1 (6 bases). This CDR3 reads CASSQVRGANRGEAFF. CDR3 in DNA: TGTGCCAGCAGCCAGGTACGGGGGGCGAATCGAGGGGAAGCTTTCTTT.